These T cell receptor beta chains were read from a single sample in a study of blood T cell repertoires in COVID-19. Method: immunoSEQ multiplex PCR; TCRdb's copy keeps in-frame clones and lacks some. Here the sample spans roughly 120,000 clones, roughly 84% being singletons. The sample taken for sequencing was peripheral blood. The receptor source for this set is a man aged 55-75 years with acute or convalescent COVID-19. Both conserved end residues are part of each CDR3. A D gene is named only where the DNA matches it firmly.

CDR3,DNA,V,D,J
CASSQRIGQLAYNEQFF,TGTGCCAGCAGCCAGCGTATTGGACAGCTAGCTTACAATGAGCAGTTCTTC,TRBV5-4,.,TRBJ2-1
CASSLGLGGGAGPNIQYF,TGTGCCAGCAGCTTAGGCTTGGGTGGGGGCGCGGGTCCGAACATTCAGTACTTC,TRBV11-2,.,TRBJ2-4
CASSNSQTYEQYF,TGTGCCAGCAGTAACTCACAAACCTACGAGCAGTACTTC,TRBV6-6,.,TRBJ2-7
CATRRGLSGANVLTF,TGTGCCACCCGCAGGGGGCTGTCTGGGGCCAACGTCCTGACTTTC,TRBV14,TRBD1,TRBJ2-6
CASSSGGEGQPQHF,TGTGCCAGCAGCTCTGGTGGGGAGGGCCAGCCCCAGCATTTT,TRBV7-9,.,TRBJ1-5
CASSQGRGGTEAFF,TGTGCCAGCAGCCAGGGCAGGGGTGGCACTGAAGCTTTCTTT,TRBV3-1/TRBV3-2,.,TRBJ1-1
CSVGTTPYEQYF,TGCAGCGTCGGGACTACCCCCTACGAGCAGTACTTC,TRBV29-1,TRBD2,TRBJ2-7
CASSVSLTGGHEQYF,TGTGCCAGCAGCGTGAGTTTGACAGGGGGCCACGAGCAGTACTTC,TRBV9,TRBD1,TRBJ2-7
CASSPSGARGSPLHF,TGTGCCAGCAGCCCCTCCGGGGCGCGGGGATCACCCCTCCACTTT,TRBV7-2,.,TRBJ1-6
CASSDSGQGALDGYTF,TGTGCCAGCAGTGACTCGGGACAGGGGGCTCTGGATGGCTACACCTTC,TRBV2,TRBD1,TRBJ1-2
CASSLPGANYGYTF,TGTGCCAGCAGCTTACCGGGGGCTAACTATGGCTACACCTTC,TRBV7-2,.,TRBJ1-2
CASSQATGTYEQYF,TGCGCCAGCAGCCAAGCGACAGGGACCTACGAGCAGTACTTC,TRBV4-1,TRBD1,TRBJ2-7
CSPPLATTQSYEQYF,TGCAGCCCTCCCCTCGCCACTACCCAGTCCTACGAGCAGTACTTC,TRBV29-1,.,TRBJ2-7
CASSLGATYGYTF,TGTGCCAGCAGCTTGGGAGCTACCTATGGCTACACCTTC,TRBV5-4,.,TRBJ1-2
CASSHLAHGTGEEKLFF,TGTGCCAGCAGCCATCTCGCCCACGGGACAGGGGAGGAAAAACTGTTTTTT,TRBV14,TRBD1,TRBJ1-4
CASSSRGKNYGYTF,TGTGCCAGCAGCTCCAGGGGCAAGAACTATGGCTACACCTTC,TRBV5-6,.,TRBJ1-2
CAGTGDNYGYTF,TGTGCCGGGACAGGGGACAACTATGGCTACACCTTC,TRBV2,TRBD1,TRBJ1-2
CASSYRDTNYNEQFF,TGTGCCAGCAGTTACCGAGACACCAATTACAATGAGCAGTTCTTC,TRBV6-5,.,TRBJ2-1